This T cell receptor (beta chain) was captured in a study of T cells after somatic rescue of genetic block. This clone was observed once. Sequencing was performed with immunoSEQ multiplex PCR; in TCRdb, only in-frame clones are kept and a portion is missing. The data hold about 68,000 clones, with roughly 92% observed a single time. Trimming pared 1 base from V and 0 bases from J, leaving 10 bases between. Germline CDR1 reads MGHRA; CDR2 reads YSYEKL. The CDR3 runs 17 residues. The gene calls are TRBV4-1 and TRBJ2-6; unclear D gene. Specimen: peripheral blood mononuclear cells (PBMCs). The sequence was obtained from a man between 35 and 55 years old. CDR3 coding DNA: TGCGCCAGCAGCCAAGCCCCTGCGAGCTCTGGGGCCAACGTCCTGACTTTC. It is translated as CASSQAPASSGANVLTF.